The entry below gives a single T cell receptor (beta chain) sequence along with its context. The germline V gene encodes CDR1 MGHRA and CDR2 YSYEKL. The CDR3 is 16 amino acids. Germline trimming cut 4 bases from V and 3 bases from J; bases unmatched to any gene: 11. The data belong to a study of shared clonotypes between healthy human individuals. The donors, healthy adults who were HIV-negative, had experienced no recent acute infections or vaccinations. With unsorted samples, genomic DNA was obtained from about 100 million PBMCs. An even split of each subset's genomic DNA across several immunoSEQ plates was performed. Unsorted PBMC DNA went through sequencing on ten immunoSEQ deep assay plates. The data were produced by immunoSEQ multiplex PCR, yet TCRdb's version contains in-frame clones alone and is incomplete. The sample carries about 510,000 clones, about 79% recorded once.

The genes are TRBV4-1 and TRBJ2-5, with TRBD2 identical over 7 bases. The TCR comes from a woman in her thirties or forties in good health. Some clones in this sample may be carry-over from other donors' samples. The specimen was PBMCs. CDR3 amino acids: CASSPSRGRREETQYF. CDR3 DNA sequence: TGCGCCAGCAGCCCCTCGCGCGGGAGAAGGGAAGAGACCCAGTACTTC.